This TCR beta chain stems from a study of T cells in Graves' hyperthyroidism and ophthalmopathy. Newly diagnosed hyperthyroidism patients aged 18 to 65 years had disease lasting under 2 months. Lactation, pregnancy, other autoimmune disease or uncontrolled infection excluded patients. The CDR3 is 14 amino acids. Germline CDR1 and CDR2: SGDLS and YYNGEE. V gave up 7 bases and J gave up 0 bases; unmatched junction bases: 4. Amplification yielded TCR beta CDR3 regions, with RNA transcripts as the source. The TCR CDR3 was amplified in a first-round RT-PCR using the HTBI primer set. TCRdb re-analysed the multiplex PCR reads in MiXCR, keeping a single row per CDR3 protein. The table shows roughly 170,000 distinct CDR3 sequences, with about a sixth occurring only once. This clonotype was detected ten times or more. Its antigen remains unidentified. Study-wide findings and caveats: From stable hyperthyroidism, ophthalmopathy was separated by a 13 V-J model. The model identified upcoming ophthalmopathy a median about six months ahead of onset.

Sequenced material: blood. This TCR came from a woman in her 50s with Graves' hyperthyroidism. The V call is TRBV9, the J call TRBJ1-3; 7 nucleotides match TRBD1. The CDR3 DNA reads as TGTGCCAGCCAGGGACAGTTCTCTGGAAACACCATATATTTT. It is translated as CASQGQFSGNTIYF. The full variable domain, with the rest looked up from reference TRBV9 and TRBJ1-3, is DSGVTQTPKHLITATGQRVTLRCSPRSGDLSVYWYQQSLDQGLQFLIQYYNGEERAKGNILERFSAQQFPDLHSELNLSSLELGDSALYFCASQGQFSGNTIYFGEGSWLTVV.